The sequence of this T cell receptor (beta chain) was determined in a study of T cells in Graves' hyperthyroidism and ophthalmopathy. Authors of the study amplified TCR beta CDR3 regions from RNA transcripts. With the HTBI primer set, the TCR CDR3 went through a first round of RT-PCR. From the multiplex PCR reads, TCRdb called clonotypes with MiXCR, one entry per CDR3 protein. The sample gives 500,000 to 600,000 distinct CDR3 sequences, just over 45% of which show up once; about 8% is in the top ten. Germline V CDR1 and CDR2: LGHNA, YNFKEQ. The CDR3 has 17 amino acids. The V end was cut by 1 base, the J end by 0 bases, with 12 bases between. The study excluded patients with uncontrolled infection, other autoimmune disease, pregnancy or lactation.

Sequenced: peripheral blood or thyroid tissue (not recorded which). The clonotype originates from a woman younger than 35 with Graves' hyperthyroidism. This sequence joins TRBV4-2 and TRBJ2-2; the D is unclear. CDR3 loop: CASSQGSWESNTGELFF. CDR3 DNA: TGTGCCAGCAGCCAAGGTTCGTGGGAATCGAACACCGGGGAGCTGTTTTTT.